This TCR beta chain is drawn from a study of identical twins. Study results and limitations: Alpha sequences that were out-of-frame and twin-shared showed an excess of low generation probability. Memory repertoires lacked the insertion deficit that abundant cord blood beta clonotypes showed. Twin sharing of out-of-frame TCR alpha was underestimated by models in monozygotic pairs.

Germline lookup yields CDR1 SNHLY and CDR2 FYNNEI. The CDR3 has 13 amino acids. Details on this clonotype: Its cognate antigen is unknown. Compared with germline, one end of the junction differs, possibly owing to a read error.

Using its own MiXCR run on the 5' RACE reads, TCRdb lists one record per CDR3 protein. The sample lists 1.5 million to 2 million distinct CDR3 sequences; around a third were seen once. The sequence was collected from a newborn girl in good health. The genes are TRBV2 and TRBJ1-1; no clear D gene. The sequenced sample was cord blood. This chain's CDR3 is CAGSDTWNTEAFF. The CDR3 nucleotides are TGTGCCGGCAGTGACACTTGGAACACTGAAGCTTTCTTT. The whole variable domain, remainder taken from reference TRBV2 and TRBJ1-1, is EPEVTQTPSHQVTQMGQEVILRCVPISNHLYFYWYRQILGQKVEFLVSFYNNEISEKSEIFDDQFSVERPDGSNFTLKIRSTKLEDSAMYFCAGSDTWNTEAFFGQGTRLTVV.